The source of this TCR beta chain is a study of T cells in Graves' hyperthyroidism and ophthalmopathy. Participants, patients aged 18 to 65, had newly diagnosed hyperthyroidism with a duration under 2 months. Germline V gene lookup returns CDR1 ENHRY and CDR2 SYGVKD. The CDR3 runs to 15 residues. In regard to this clonotype: The junction differs from germline at one of its ends, possibly a read error.

Amplification targeted TCR beta CDR3 regions from RNA transcripts. TCR CDR3 regions were first amplified by RT-PCR with HTBI primers. TCRdb processed the multiplex PCR reads anew with MiXCR; each CDR3 protein has one entry. The top ten hold 10% of the sample, which has about 740,000 distinct CDR3 sequences, around 13% seen once. The source of this sequence is a woman in her late teens or twenties with Graves' hyperthyroidism. Material: blood. The V and J genes are TRBV10-3 and TRBJ2-1; D may be TRBD2 (7 bases). In DNA form, the CDR3 reads TGTGCCATCGGTGACGGGGGGCAAACCTACAATGAGCAGTTCTTC. It encodes CAIGDGGQTYNEQFF.